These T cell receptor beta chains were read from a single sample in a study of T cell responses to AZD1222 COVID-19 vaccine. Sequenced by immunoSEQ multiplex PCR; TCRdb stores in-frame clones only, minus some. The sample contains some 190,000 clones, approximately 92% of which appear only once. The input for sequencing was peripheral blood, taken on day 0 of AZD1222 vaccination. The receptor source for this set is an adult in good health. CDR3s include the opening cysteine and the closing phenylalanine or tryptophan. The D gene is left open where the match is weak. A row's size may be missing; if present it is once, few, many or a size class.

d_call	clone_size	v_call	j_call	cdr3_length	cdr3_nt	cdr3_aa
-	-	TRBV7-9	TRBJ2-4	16	TGTGCCAGCAGTTTCGGGTCAGCCCTAGCCAAAAACATTCAGTACTTC	CASSFGSALAKNIQYF
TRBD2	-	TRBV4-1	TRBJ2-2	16	TGCGCCAGCAGCCTTAGCGGGGGGGCCCTCACCGGGGAGCTGTTTTTT	CASSLSGGALTGELFF
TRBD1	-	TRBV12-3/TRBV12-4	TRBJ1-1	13	TGTGCCAGCTCCCAGGGGGGTTACACTGAAGCTTTCTTT	CASSQGGYTEAFF
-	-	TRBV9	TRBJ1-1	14	TGTGCCAGCAGCGTACTTACGAGAGCAGGTGAAGCTTTCTTT	CASSVLTRAGEAFF
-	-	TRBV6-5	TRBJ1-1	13	TGTGCCAGCCTGACCCTATTAAACACTGAAGCTTTCTTT	CASLTLLNTEAFF
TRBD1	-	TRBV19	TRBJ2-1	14	TGTGCCAGTACTTTCCGGGACAGGGGGCGACAGCAGTTCTTC	CASTFRDRGRQQFF
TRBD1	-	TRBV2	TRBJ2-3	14	TGTGCCAGCAGTGGCTGGACAGGGGAGGATACGCAGTATTTT	CASSGWTGEDTQYF
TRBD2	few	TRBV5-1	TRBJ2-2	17	TGCGCCAGCAGCTTGGTAGCGGGGGGCCCAGGCACCGGGGAGCTGTTTTTT	CASSLVAGGPGTGELFF
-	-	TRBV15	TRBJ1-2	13	TGTGCCACCAGCAGAGAGGCCAACGGGGGCTACACCTTC	CATSREANGGYTF
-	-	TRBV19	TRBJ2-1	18	TGTGCCAGTAGTATAGATCTAGGCGGGACAGCCTTCTACAATGAGCAGTTCTTC	CASSIDLGGTAFYNEQFF
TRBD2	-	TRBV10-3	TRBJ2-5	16	TGTGCCACCTCAGTCCCGGCGGGGGGCATGATGGAGACCCAGTACTTC	CATSVPAGGMMETQYF
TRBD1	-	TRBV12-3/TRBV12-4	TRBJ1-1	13	TGTGCCAGCAGTCCCGACAGGGGGACTGAAGCTTTCTTT	CASSPDRGTEAFF
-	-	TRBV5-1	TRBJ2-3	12	TGCGCCAGCCCCCGGGGACAAGATACGCAGTATTTT	CASPRGQDTQYF
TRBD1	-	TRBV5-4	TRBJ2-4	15	TGTGCCAGCAGCTTCACAGGGGCAGCCAAAAACATTCAGTACTTC	CASSFTGAAKNIQYF
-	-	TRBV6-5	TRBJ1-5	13	TGTGCCAGCCTGACAGGAGGCAATCAGCCCCAGCATTTT	CASLTGGNQPQHF
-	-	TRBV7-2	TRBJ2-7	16	TGTGCCAGCAGCTTACGTAAGCCGGGCAGGACCTACGAGCAGTACTTC	CASSLRKPGRTYEQYF